This T cell receptor (beta chain) was identified during a study of glioma-infiltrating T cells. Using RNA template, CDR3s of TCR alpha and beta were amplified with iRepertoire arm-PCR. Tissue mRNA or PBMC total RNA, 100-400 ng, went into one-step reverse transcription and amplification. TCRdb reanalysed the multiplex PCR reads using MiXCR and keeps one entry per CDR3 protein. The data show some 93,000 distinct CDR3 sequences, with approximately 40% seen just once and more than 30% held by the top ten. Study findings and constraints: Above-expected tissue-blood divergence occurred in all gliomas, most in low-grade ones. Tissue and blood shared very few CDR3 sequences.

The CDR3 extends over 13 amino acids. V dropped 5 bases and J dropped 8; count of bases not matched to a gene: 6. CDR1 SGHTA and CDR2 FQGNSA come from the germline V gene. A remark on this clonotype: What it binds is not known.

V gene TRBV7-2 combines with J gene TRBJ2-1; 7 positions match TRBD1. Sequencing was done on a sample of glioma tissue, nonneoplastic brain tissue, or PBMCs (not recorded which). This clonotype was obtained from a human donor with low-grade glioma or glioblastoma, undergoing nonglioma brain surgery, or in good health (not recorded which). CDR3 sequence (DNA): TGTGCCAGCAGCCAACAGGGGATGTATGAGCAGTTCTTC. The encoded protein is CASSQQGMYEQFF. Supplemented by reference TRBV7-2 and TRBJ2-1, the full variable domain reads GAGVSQSPSNKVTEKGKDVELRCDPISGHTALYWYRQSLGQGLEFLIYFQGNSAPDKSGLPSDRFSAERTGGSVSTLTIQRTQQEDSAVYLCASSQQGMYEQFFGPGTRLTVL.